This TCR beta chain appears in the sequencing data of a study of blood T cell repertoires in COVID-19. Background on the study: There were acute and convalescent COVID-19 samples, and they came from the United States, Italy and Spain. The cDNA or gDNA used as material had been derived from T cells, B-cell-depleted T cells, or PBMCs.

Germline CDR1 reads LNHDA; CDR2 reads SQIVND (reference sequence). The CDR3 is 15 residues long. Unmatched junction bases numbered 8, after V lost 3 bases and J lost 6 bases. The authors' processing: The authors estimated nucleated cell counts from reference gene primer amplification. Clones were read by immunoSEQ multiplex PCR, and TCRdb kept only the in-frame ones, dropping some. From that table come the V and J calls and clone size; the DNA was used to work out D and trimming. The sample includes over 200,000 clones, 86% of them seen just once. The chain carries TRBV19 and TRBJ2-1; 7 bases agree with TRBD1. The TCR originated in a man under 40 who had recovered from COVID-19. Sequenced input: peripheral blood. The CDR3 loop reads CASSISRGGRNEQFF. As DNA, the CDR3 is TGTGCCAGTAGTATTTCGCGAGGGGGCCGCAATGAGCAGTTCTTC.